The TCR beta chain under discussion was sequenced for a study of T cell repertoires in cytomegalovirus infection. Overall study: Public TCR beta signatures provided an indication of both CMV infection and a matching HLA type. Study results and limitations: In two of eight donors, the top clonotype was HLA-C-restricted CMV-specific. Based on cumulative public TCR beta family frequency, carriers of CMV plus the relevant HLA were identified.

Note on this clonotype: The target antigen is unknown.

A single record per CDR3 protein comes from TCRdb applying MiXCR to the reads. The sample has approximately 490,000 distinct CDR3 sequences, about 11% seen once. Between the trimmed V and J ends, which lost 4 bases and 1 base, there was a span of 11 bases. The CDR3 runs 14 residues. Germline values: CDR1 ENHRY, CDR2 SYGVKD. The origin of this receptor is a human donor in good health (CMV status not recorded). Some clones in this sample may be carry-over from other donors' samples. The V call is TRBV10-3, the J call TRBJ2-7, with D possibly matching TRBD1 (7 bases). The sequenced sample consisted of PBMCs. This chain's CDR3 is CAISVQGGSYEQYF. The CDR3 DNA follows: TGTGCCATCAGTGTGCAGGGGGGATCCTACGAGCAGTACTTC.